A single sample is the source of the 2 T cell receptor beta chains below, sequenced in a study of blood T cells in healthy people across ages. Combining a sample-barcoded 5' primer with a J-beta primer mix, a second PCR ran for roughly 7 to 12 cycles. TCRdb re-called the 5' RACE reads with MiXCR, one entry per CDR3 protein. The table includes 700,000 or so distinct CDR3 sequences, 22% detected once. The sequencing sample was made of blood. The receptors originated from a man between 65 and 79 years old in good health.

The chain recombines TRBV5-1 with TRBJ1-4, with D hard to call. This CDR3 is built from 14 residues. CDR1 and CDR2 (germline): SGHRS, YFSETQ. Trimming stripped 4 bases from V and 5 bases from J, with 12 bases between. This chain's CDR3 is CASSQALSNEKLFF. CDR3 DNA sequence: TGCGCCAGCAGCCAGGCCCTAAGCAATGAAAAACTGTTTTTT.

This chain uses TRBV7-8 with TRBJ2-7, with no clear D. Near its end, the DNA agrees better with TRBJ2-5, so the J call may be wrong. This CDR3 comprises 15 residues. Germline loops: CDR1 SGHVS, CDR2 FQNEAQ. The CDR3 DNA sequence: TGTGCCAGCAGCTGGGCGTGGGGTCGGGCAGAGACCCAGTACTTC. Its translation is CASSWAWGRAETQYF.